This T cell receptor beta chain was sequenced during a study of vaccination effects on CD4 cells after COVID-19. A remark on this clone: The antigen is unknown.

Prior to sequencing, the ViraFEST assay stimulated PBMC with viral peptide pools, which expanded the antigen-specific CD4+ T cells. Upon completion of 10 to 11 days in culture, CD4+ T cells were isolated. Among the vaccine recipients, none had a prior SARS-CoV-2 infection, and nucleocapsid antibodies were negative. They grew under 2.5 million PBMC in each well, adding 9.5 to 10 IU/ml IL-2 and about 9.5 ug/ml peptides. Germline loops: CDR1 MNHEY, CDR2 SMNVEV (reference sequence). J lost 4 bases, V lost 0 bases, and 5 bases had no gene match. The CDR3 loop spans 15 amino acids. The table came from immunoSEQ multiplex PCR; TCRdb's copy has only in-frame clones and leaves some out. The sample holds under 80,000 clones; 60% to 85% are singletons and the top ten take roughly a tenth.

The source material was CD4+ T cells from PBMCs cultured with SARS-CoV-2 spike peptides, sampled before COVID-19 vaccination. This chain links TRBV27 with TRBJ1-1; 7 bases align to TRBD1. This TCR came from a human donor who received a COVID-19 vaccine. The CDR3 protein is CASSLSQGVLTEAFF. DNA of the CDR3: TGTGCCAGCAGTTTATCCCAGGGGGTTCTCACTGAAGCTTTCTTT.